This is a list of T cell receptor beta chains from one sample in a study of Ad26.COV2.S vaccination and SARS-CoV-2 variants. Some clones are missing from TCRdb's copy, which holds only in-frame ones; the method was immunoSEQ multiplex PCR. The sample shows about 420,000 clones, roughly 88% of them seen only once. The source was peripheral blood, collected in a trial of Ad26.COV2.S vaccine versus placebo. The receptors stem from a person aged 18-60 years who received the Ad26.COV2.S COVID-19 vaccine or a placebo. CDR3s include the opening cysteine and the closing phenylalanine or tryptophan. D genes are given only for firm matches. Size values are once, few and many counts, or a class for expanded clones, and some rows have none.

v_gene	abundance	j_gene	d_gene	CDR3aa	CDR3nt
TRBV5-1	.	TRBJ2-3	.	CASSLGGGFGTDTQYF	TGCGCCAGCAGCTTGGGTGGGGGCTTTGGCACAGATACGCAGTATTTT
TRBV6-2/TRBV6-3	.	TRBJ1-1	.	CASSIRPDLNTEAFF	TGTGCCAGCAGTATTAGACCGGACTTAAACACTGAAGCTTTCTTT
TRBV12-3/TRBV12-4	.	TRBJ1-2	.	CASSLVGGYGYTF	TGTGCCAGCAGTTTAGTTGGGGGCTATGGCTACACCTTC
TRBV5-4	.	TRBJ1-6	TRBD1	CASSLQGGSPLHF	TGTGCCAGCAGCCTCCAGGGGGGTTCACCCCTCCACTTT
TRBV7-2	.	TRBJ2-1	TRBD1	CASSLAGQGADEQFF	TGTGCCAGCAGCTTAGCGGGACAGGGCGCCGATGAGCAGTTCTTC
TRBV30	.	TRBJ1-1	.	CAWSGPTINTEAFF	TGTGCCTGGAGCGGCCCAACGATTAACACTGAAGCTTTCTTT
TRBV28	.	TRBJ2-3	TRBD2	CASSVAGVRSDTQYF	TGTGCCAGCAGTGTAGCGGGGGTGAGGTCAGATACGCAGTATTTT
TRBV5-1	.	TRBJ2-5	.	CASSLVLSGGSQETQYF	TGCGCCAGCAGCTTGGTTCTCTCAGGGGGGTCCCAAGAGACCCAGTACTTC
TRBV2	.	TRBJ2-3	.	CASSETPSVATQYF	TGTGCCAGCAGTGAAACCCCCTCGGTGGCTACGCAGTATTTT
TRBV3-1/TRBV3-2	.	TRBJ2-5	.	CASSQGASTETQYF	TGTGCCAGCAGCCAAGGGGCTAGCACGGAGACCCAGTACTTC
TRBV11-2	.	TRBJ1-4	.	CASSLGDADEKLFF	TGTGCCAGCAGCTTGGGCGACGCCGATGAAAAACTGTTTTTT
TRBV7-8	.	TRBJ1-1	.	CASSPHYEAFF	TGTGCCAGCAGCCCTCATTATGAAGCTTTCTTT
TRBV12-3/TRBV12-4	.	TRBJ1-1	.	CASSGGDSEAFF	TGTGCCAGCAGTGGAGGTGATAGTGAAGCTTTCTTT
TRBV7-9	.	TRBJ1-3	.	CASSIRDSSNTGNTIYF	TGTGCCAGCAGCATCCGGGACTCATCAAACACGGGAAACACCATATATTTT
TRBV7-3	.	TRBJ2-7	.	CASSPDSTYEQYF	TGTGCCAGCAGCCCGGACAGTACCTACGAGCAGTACTTC
TRBV6-2/TRBV6-3	few	TRBJ1-5	TRBD1	CASSVQGMVNQPQHF	TGTGCCAGCAGCGTACAGGGGATGGTCAATCAGCCCCAGCATTTT
TRBV2	.	TRBJ1-2	.	CASTFTGSTNYGYTF	TGTGCCAGCACTTTTACAGGGTCCACCAACTATGGCTACACCTTC
TRBV2	.	TRBJ2-2	.	CASINGIAATGELFF	TGTGCCAGCATTAACGGGATAGCGGCGACCGGGGAGCTGTTTTTT
TRBV7-2	.	TRBJ1-1	.	CASSLEPQPNTEAFF	TGTGCCAGCAGCTTAGAGCCGCAACCGAACACTGAAGCTTTCTTT
TRBV6-5	.	TRBJ2-1	TRBD1	CASRLRDRVYEQFF	TGTGCCAGCAGACTCCGGGACAGGGTTTATGAGCAGTTCTTC
TRBV28	.	TRBJ1-2	.	CASGDANYGYTF	TGTGCCAGCGGGGATGCTAACTATGGCTACACCTTC
TRBV11-2	.	TRBJ1-1	.	CASSLDRRLHTEAFF	TGTGCCAGCAGCTTAGATCGAAGGTTACACACTGAAGCTTTCTTT
TRBV19	.	TRBJ1-2	.	CASSIPGAGYTF	TGTGCCAGTAGTATACCAGGGGCTGGCTACACCTTC
TRBV7-9	.	TRBJ1-6	.	CASSKTVGGYNSPLHF	TGTGCCAGCAGCAAGACCGTTGGGGGGTATAATTCACCCCTCCACTTT
TRBV25-1	.	TRBJ2-5	.	CASSVNAWTQYF	TGTGCCAGCAGTGTCAACGCTTGGACCCAGTACTTC
TRBV3-1/TRBV3-2	.	TRBJ2-7	.	CASSPPSRRFRHYEQYF	TGTGCCAGCAGCCCCCCGAGTAGAAGGTTCCGACACTACGAGCAGTACTTC
TRBV11-2	.	TRBJ1-5	.	CASSLSPNQPQHF	TGTGCCAGCAGCTTATCTCCTAATCAGCCCCAGCATTTT
TRBV19	.	TRBJ2-1	TRBD2	CASALAGYNEQFF	TGTGCCAGTGCGCTAGCGGGGTACAATGAGCAGTTCTTC
TRBV7-9	.	TRBJ2-7	TRBD1	CASSLGQGDSKQYF	TGTGCCAGCAGCTTAGGGCAGGGGGATTCGAAGCAGTACTTC
TRBV4-2	.	TRBJ1-6	TRBD1	CASSQSDRVNSPLHF	TGTGCCAGCAGCCAAAGCGACAGGGTAAACTCACCCCTCCACTTT
TRBV6-2/TRBV6-3	.	TRBJ2-1	TRBD2	CASSQLAGGPGEQFF	TGTGCCAGCAGCCAGCTAGCGGGGGGGCCGGGAGAGCAGTTCTTC
TRBV6-2/TRBV6-3	once	TRBJ1-2	TRBD1	CASSQVGTGVGYTF	TGTGCCAGCAGTCAAGTCGGGACAGGGGTTGGCTACACCTTC